This TCR beta chain was retrieved from a study of shared clonotypes between healthy human individuals. This table comes from immunoSEQ multiplex PCR, and its TCRdb copy is limited to in-frame clones, with some not included. The table has over 2 million clones, over 85% seen once. Broader study findings: Rarefaction revealed incomplete sorted-subset sequencing despite large depth.

On this clone: Its antigen is currently unknown.

The CDR3 runs to 13 residues. CDR1 and CDR2 (germline): SGDLS, YYNGEE. Trimming removed 4 bases from V and 8 bases from J, with 12 bases in between. The source material was naive CD4+ T cells sorted from blood. The subset was: CD45RA+ positively selected. This rearrangement joins TRBV9 to TRBJ2-2; possibly TRBD1 for D (6 bases). The sequence was obtained from a young man in good health. The CDR3: CASSRGGTGELFF. Written as DNA, the CDR3 is TGTGCCAGCAGCCGAGGGGGAACAGGGGAGCTGTTTTTT.